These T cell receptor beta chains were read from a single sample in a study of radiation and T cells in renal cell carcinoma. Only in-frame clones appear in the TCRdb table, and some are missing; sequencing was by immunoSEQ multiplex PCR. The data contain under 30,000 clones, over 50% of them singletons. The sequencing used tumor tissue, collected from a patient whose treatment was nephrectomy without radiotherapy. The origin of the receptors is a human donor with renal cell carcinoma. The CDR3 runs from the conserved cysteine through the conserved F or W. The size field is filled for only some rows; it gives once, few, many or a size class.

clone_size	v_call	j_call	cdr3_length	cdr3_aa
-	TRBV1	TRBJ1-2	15	CTSSREGPPNYGYTF
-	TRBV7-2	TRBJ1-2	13	CASRRRAADGYTF
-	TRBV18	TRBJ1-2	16	CASSQEGRPGVPGYTF
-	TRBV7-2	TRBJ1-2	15	CASSLDQTGFGGYTF
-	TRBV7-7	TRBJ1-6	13	CASSLGQGSPLHF
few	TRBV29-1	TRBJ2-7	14	CSVAAGIGSYEQYF
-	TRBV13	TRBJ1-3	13	CASTPTGRNTIYF
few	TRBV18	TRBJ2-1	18	CASSPPGQGRGSYNEQFF
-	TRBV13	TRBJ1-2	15	CASSLDRGRNYGYTF
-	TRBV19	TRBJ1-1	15	CASTSRASMNTEAFF
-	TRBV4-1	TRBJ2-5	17	CASSPGTSGVVWETQYF
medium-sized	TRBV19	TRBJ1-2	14	CASSMTGDTYGYTF
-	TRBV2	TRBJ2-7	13	CASSESTVNEQYF
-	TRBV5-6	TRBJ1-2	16	CASSFGTGLSNYGYTF
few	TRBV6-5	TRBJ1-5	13	CASSFRGNQPQHF
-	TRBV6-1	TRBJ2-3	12	CASLRGTDTQYF
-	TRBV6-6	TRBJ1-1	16	CASTYWGGGPNTEAFF
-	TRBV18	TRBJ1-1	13	CASSPLGGAEAFF
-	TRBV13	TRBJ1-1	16	CASSSPSEGMNTEAFF
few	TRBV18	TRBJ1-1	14	CASSHRGAGSEAFF
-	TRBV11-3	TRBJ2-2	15	CASSPAGGYTGELFF
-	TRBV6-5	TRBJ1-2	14	CASSYSRIDYGYTF